This entry describes one T cell receptor beta chain. The antigen it recognizes is unknown. No base-level quality is on record; no much larger clone is a single base apart. Following the manufacturer's recommendations, the immunoSEQ kit was used to generate TCR beta libraries from genomic DNA. For library preparation, a first multiplex PCR was performed with proprietary primers, followed by a second PCR in which unique barcodes were added, and bead cleanups were performed after each round. Each sample batch included a kit-provided positive control reaction and a negative control reaction. The final libraries underwent checking on an Agilent 4200 TapeStation D1000 ScreenTape, volumetric pooling, and quantification by qPCR. Sequencing was performed on an Illumina NextSeq500 using a MidOutput 150-cycle cartridge, with 156 Read1 cycles, 15 Index1 cycles, and the kit custom primers. The pooled library was loaded at 0.75 to 1 pM with a roughly 20% PhiX control spike-in. The paper's processing steps were these. Vendor-processed data were analyzed in R, and a clonotype was defined as all T cells sharing the same CDR3 nucleotide sequence. In the clone abundance analyses, frequencies were normalized to the 10,000 most abundant clones in each sample. Public T cell clones, averaging fewer than five per sample, were removed before analysis. Tumor-enriched and baseline blood-enriched clonotypes were defined by at least a 32-fold difference in abundance between compartments. Clonotypes expanded or contracted between blood time points were identified with a beta-binomial differential abundance model. Tumor-blood repertoire similarity was measured with the Baroni-Urbani and Buser coefficient, and groups were compared using two-tailed Wilcoxon tests in R. Drawn from immuneACCESS, this table holds only the in-frame rearrangements with V and J called that TCRdb kept. Clones are partly lost; checked studies trace under half to an unresolved V gene and leave the rest unexplained. V, J and clone size are taken as reported in that table, and D and trimming were inferred from the DNA itself. For this sample there are around 75,000 clones; more than 75% appear just once. The leading ten clones occupy 5.8% of the sample.

The data were obtained in a study of radiation and T cells in renal cell carcinoma (dated by TCRdb to between 2020 and 2021). Regarding the study in general: The samples were drawn from a clinical trial, where primary renal cell carcinomas were treated with 15 Gy of stereotactic body radiation therapy and then removed by nephrectomy 4 weeks afterward. TCR beta sequencing covered some 55 samples in total, comprising some 26 tumors and roughly 27 peripheral blood samples. In the 53 samples combined, some 4 million unique CDR3 nucleotide sequences were found, encoding 2.5 million or so unique CDR3 amino acid sequences. Overall study outcomes, separate from this receptor: Top tumor clonotypes rose in blood from baseline to 2 weeks post-radiation, then contracted by 4 weeks, suggesting transient expansion of tumor-resident clones. Dynamics of the blood repertoire were not tracked past 4 weeks after treatment. Because the trial had a single-armed design, the trial could not examine how radiation dose or scheduling affected the TCR repertoire. Because pretreatment tumor biopsies were not available, the study could not determine whether clonotypes were already present within the tumor at baseline.

The sample's time point label is to be understood as: blood 2 weeks post-SBRT. The label giving this sample's treatment or condition can be read as: 15 Gy SBRT to primary tumor, nephrectomy 4 weeks later. To follow tumor-enriched clonotypes, peripheral blood was collected serially from radiation-treated patients at baseline and again at 2 weeks and 4 weeks after SBRT. Renal cell carcinoma with clear cell pathology was present in all patients. The QIAamp DNA Blood Mini Kit (Qiagen) was used to prepare genomic DNA for TCR sequencing. The analyses included just those samples that passed every quality control check. The CDR3 holds 15 amino acids from the cysteine to the phenylalanine. The kept DNA is CDR3 alone, 45 bases in frame from the first base. Trimming takes 10 bases from V and 6 bases from J, and the germline ends sit 22 bases apart. Based on the germline V gene (reference sequence), the CDR1 and CDR2 sequences are LNHDA and SQIVND.

Recombination joined TRBV19 with TRBJ2-1; the D element could tentatively be TRBD1 or TRBD2, as 6 bases agree for each. The TCR sequence derives from a man aged 55 to 69 with renal cell carcinoma. The sequenced sample was blood, obtained from a patient whose treatment included radiotherapy and nephrectomy. The CDR3 protein sequence reads: CATRQDGGPPNEQFF. Read as DNA, the sequence is TGTGCCACTAGGCAGGACGGGGGCCCACCCAATGAGCAGTTCTTC. The CDR3 plus the reference TRBV19 and TRBJ2-1 genes for the other parts give the full variable domain: DGGITQSPKYLFRKEGQNVTLSCEQNLNHDAMYWYRQDPGQGLRLIYYSQIVNDFQKGDIAEGYSVSREKKESFPLTVTSAQKNPTAFYLCATRQDGGPPNEQFFGPGTRLTVL.